Listed here are 27 T cell receptor beta chains from one sample, sequenced in a study of T cell repertoires in ileal Crohn's disease. The protocol was immunoSEQ multiplex PCR, while the TCRdb copy is restricted to in-frame clones and leaves out a portion. Among over 14,000 clones, around two thirds were seen once, and the ten largest hold around 6.4%. Sample: ileal tissue. These receptors were obtained from an adult with Crohn's disease.

The chain carries TRBV7-3 and TRBJ2-5; D is perhaps TRBD1 (6 bases). The CDR3 is made up of 18 amino acids. The V and J ends lost 7 bases and 2 bases respectively, with 26 bases between them. CDR1 is SGHTA and CDR2 is FQGTGA in the germline V gene. The chain's CDR3 is CASTKLANRQAYQETQYF. CDR3 nucleotide sequence: TGTGCCAGCACTAAACTGGCCAACCGACAGGCCTATCAAGAGACCCAGTACTTC.

The chain joins TRBV13 to TRBJ1-5; D gene ambiguous. The CDR3 runs to 12 residues. Germline V gene lookup returns CDR1 PRHDT and CDR2 FYEKMQ (reference sequence). Trimming took off 4 bases at V and 4 bases at J, with 5 bases between the two ends. The CDR3 sequence: CASSSGNQPQHF. CDR3 DNA sequence: TGTGCCAGCAGCTCAGGAAATCAGCCCCAGCATTTT.

The gene calls are TRBV29-1 and TRBJ1-2; possibly TRBD1 for D (5 bases). V was shortened by 2 bases and J by 5 bases, with 15 bases between the two germline ends. Germline loops: CDR1 SQVTM, CDR2 ANQGSEA. This CDR3 comprises 14 residues. CDR3 loop: CSVEIPGLIYGYTF. In DNA form, the CDR3 reads TGCAGCGTTGAAATACCAGGGCTCATTTATGGCTACACCTTC.

The V call is TRBV27, the J call TRBJ1-4, with D hard to call. This CDR3 region has 16 residues. Deletions cut 2 bases from V and 0 bases from J, with 10 bases between. Germline CDR1 and CDR2: MNHEY and SMNVEV (reference sequence). CDR3 nucleotide sequence: TGTGCCAGCAGTTTAGGGTTGGGTGCAACTAATGAAAAACTGTTTTTT. Protein product: CASSLGLGATNEKLFF.

A few counts support this clone. V is TRBV13 and J is TRBJ1-4; TRBD1 aligns across 7 bases. The CDR3 spans 16 residues. Germline trimming cut 4 bases from V and 10 bases from J; bases unmatched to any gene: 15. CDR1 and CDR2 (germline): PRHDT, FYEKMQ (reference sequence). CDR3: CASSSAAQGTSGKLFF. The CDR3 nucleotides are TGTGCCAGCAGCTCCGCAGCACAGGGGACTTCAGGAAAACTGTTTTTT.

This chain joins TRBV6-4 and TRBJ1-5; 9 positions match TRBD1. With V trimmed by 0 bases and J by 1 base, 13 bases remained unmatched. Germline-derived CDR1 and CDR2 are MRHNA and SNTAGT. The CDR3 is 20 residues long. The chain's CDR3 is CASSDSDPGTGSRSNQPQHF. The CDR3 DNA is TGTGCCAGCAGTGACTCGGACCCCGGGACAGGGAGTAGGAGCAATCAGCCCCAGCATTTT.

The rearrangement links TRBV5-4 to TRBJ2-7; 14 bases map to TRBD2. There are 17 residues in the CDR3. V shed 4 bases and J 5 bases; nucleotides not matched to a gene: 11. Germline V CDR1 and CDR2: SGHNT, YYREEE (reference sequence). In DNA, the CDR3 is TGTGCCAGCAGCCTGAGACTAGCGGGGGGGCCAACGGACGAGCAGTACTTC. Translation: CASSLRLAGGPTDEQYF. Looking up the rest from reference TRBV5-4 and TRBJ2-7 gives the full variable domain: ETGVTQSPTHLIKTRGQQVTLRCSSQSGHNTVSWYQQALGQGPQFIFQYYREEENGRGNFPPRFSGLQFPNYSSELNVNALELDDSALYLCASSLRLAGGPTDEQYFGPGTRLTVT.

V usage is TRBV6-6 and J usage is TRBJ2-7, with D unresolved. The CDR3 loop spans 14 amino acids. V lost 4 bases, J lost 5 bases, and 15 bases lay in between. CDR1 is MNHNY, CDR2 SVGAGI, per germline (reference sequence). CDR3 region: CASSSPFYSNEQYF. The DNA for the CDR3 is TGTGCCAGCAGTTCCCCATTCTATAGTAACGAGCAGTACTTC.

This rearrangement joins TRBV19 to TRBJ1-2; D remains unclear. The CDR3 has 15 amino acids. Trimming stripped 4 bases from V and 2 bases from J, with 14 bases between. Germline V CDR1 and CDR2: LNHDA, SQIVND (reference sequence). This CDR3 reads CASSTSFRKNYGYTF. The CDR3 nucleotides read TGTGCCAGTAGTACTAGTTTCCGAAAAAACTATGGCTACACCTTC. Variable domain in full (rest from reference TRBV19 and TRBJ1-2): DGGITQSPKYLFRKEGQNVTLSCEQNLNHDAMYWYRQDPGQGLRLIYYSQIVNDFQKGDIAEGYSVSREKKESFPLTVTSAQKNPTAFYLCASSTSFRKNYGYTFGSGTRLTVV.

This clone qualifies as medium-sized. At one of its ends the junction is not consistent with the germline gene, which may arise from a read error. V and J are TRBV14 and TRBJ1-2; the match to TRBD1 covers 8 bases. The CDR3 sequence is 14 residues long. Germline V gives CDR1 SGHDN, CDR2 FVKESK. DNA of the CDR3: TGTGCCAGCAGCCAAGCTTTCGACAGGGGCGGGTCAGTCTTC. This codes for CASSQAFDRGGSVF.

The genes are TRBV2 and TRBJ1-4; the match to TRBD1 covers 8 bases. The CDR3 is 15 amino acids. The trim removed 5 bases at V and 5 bases at J, leaving 7 bases unmatched. Germline values: CDR1 SNHLY, CDR2 FYNNEI. The CDR3 DNA sequence: TGTGCCAGCAGTCGGTTGACAGGGGAAAATGAAAAACTGTTTTTT. This encodes CASSRLTGENEKLFF.

The V gene is TRBV7-9, the J gene TRBJ1-1; a possible D gene is TRBD1 (5 bases). V shed 1 base and J shed 1 base, with 16 bases lying between them. The V gene's germline CDR1 is SEHNR and CDR2 FQNEAQ (reference sequence). The CDR3 is 17 residues long. The CDR3 is CASSLEVTRVENTEAFF. Written as DNA, the CDR3 is TGTGCCAGCAGCTTAGAGGTCACCAGGGTAGAGAACACTGAAGCTTTCTTT.

By share, this clone ranks as medium-sized (0.01 to 0.1%). This rearrangement joins TRBV10-1 to TRBJ2-7, with D maybe TRBD1 (5 bases). Looked up from germline, CDR1 is WNHNN and CDR2 is SYGVQD (reference sequence). The CDR3 has 13 residues. Trimming left V 3 bases short and J 1 base short, with 7 bases between. CDR3 sequence (DNA): TGCGCCAGCAGTGACGGACAATCCTACGAGCAGTACTTC. Protein: CASSDGQSYEQYF.

This clone is medium-sized (0.01 to 0.1%) by share. The V call is TRBV12-5, the J call TRBJ1-5; D remains ambiguous. The CDR3 totals 12 residues. The germline gives CDR1 LGHNT, CDR2 FRNRAP. V lost 1 base to trimming and J lost 3 bases, with 1 base between them. CDR3 amino acids: CASGLDNQPQHF. CDR3 coding DNA: TGTGCTAGTGGTTTGGACAATCAGCCCCAGCATTTT.

This clone was counted a few times. This chain links TRBV5-1 with TRBJ2-6; D may correspond to TRBD1 or TRBD2 (5 bases each). The V end lost 0 bases, the J end lost 0 bases, and 10 bases lay between the germline ends. Germline V lookup: CDR1 SGHRS, CDR2 YFSETQ. The CDR3 extends over 17 amino acids. The CDR3 loop is CASSLVGGGSGANVLTF. The CDR3 nucleotides read TGCGCCAGCAGCTTGGTGGGTGGGGGCTCTGGGGCCAACGTCCTGACTTTC.

The rearrangement joins TRBV11-3 to TRBJ2-7; 13 bases fit TRBD2. The CDR3 is made up of 14 amino acids. CDR1 is SGHNT, CDR2 YENEEA, per germline. V gave up 4 bases and J gave up 6 bases; unmatched junction bases: 3. The CDR3 loop is CASSSRLAGGEQYF. The DNA for the CDR3 is TGTGCCAGCAGCTCACGACTAGCGGGGGGCGAGCAGTACTTC.

The chain couples TRBV7-9 to TRBJ2-7; D is unresolved. The CDR3 has 15 residues. V was shortened by 5 bases and J by 4 bases, with 18 bases between the two germline ends. Per germline, CDR1 SEHNR and CDR2 FQNEAQ (reference sequence). CDR3 region: CASSPDIFHGYEQYF. The CDR3 region has the DNA TGTGCCAGCAGCCCAGACATCTTCCACGGGTACGAGCAGTACTTC.

The chain recombines TRBV18 with TRBJ1-2, with D perhaps matching TRBD1 (5 bases). This CDR3 spans 13 amino acids. The V end was cut by 5 bases, the J end by 6 bases, with 13 bases between. The germline V gene has CDR1 KGHSH and CDR2 LQKENI. CDR3 DNA sequence: TGTGCCAGCTCATCGCTACAGGATAATGGCTACACCTTC. Protein product: CASSSLQDNGYTF.

This clone was counted between two and nine times. The chain is built from TRBV28 and TRBJ2-1; weak D call: TRBD1 (7 bases). CDR1 is MDHEN, CDR2 SYDVKM, per germline. The V and J ends lost 1 base and 7 bases respectively, with 14 bases between them. This CDR3 region has 15 residues. In DNA, the CDR3 is TGTGCCAGCAGTTTATTATGGCAGGGGGGAAATGAGCAGTTCTTC. Translated, it gives CASSLLWQGGNEQFF.

This clone was found a few times. The V call is TRBV14, the J call TRBJ2-3; D assignment may be TRBD1 or TRBD2 (5 bases each). Deletions cut 4 bases from V and 3 bases from J, with 14 bases between. In germline, CDR1 is SGHDN, CDR2 FVKESK. The CDR3 spans 15 residues. In nucleotides, the CDR3 is TGTGCCAGCAGCCGGTGGGACGGAAAGACAGATACGCAGTATTTT. This codes for CASSRWDGKTDTQYF.

This CDR3 reads CASTQGGHEKLFF. CDR3 DNA: TGTGCCAGCACCCAAGGGGGTCATGAAAAACTGTTTTTT. This rearrangement joins TRBV28 to TRBJ1-4, with D possibly being TRBD1 (6 bases). V gave up 7 bases and J gave up 6 bases, with 12 bases separating them. The CDR3 is 13 residues long. CDR1 and CDR2 from the germline V gene are MDHEN and SYDVKM.

The chain links TRBV29-1 to TRBJ1-1; tentative D call: TRBD1 (6 bases). V was cut by 4 bases and J by 7 bases, with 16 bases left in between. CDR3 length: 13 residues. The germline gives CDR1 SQVTM, CDR2 ANQGSEA. The CDR3 nucleotides read TGCAGCGTTGGGACAGTCGGGACCCGTGAAGCTTTCTTT. It is translated as CSVGTVGTREAFF.

The chain joins TRBV27 to TRBJ1-3, with 9 bases identical to TRBD1. CDR3 size: 15 residues. Germline assignment: CDR1 MNHEY and CDR2 SMNVEV (reference sequence). With V trimmed by 6 bases and J by 2 bases, 5 bases remained unmatched. The CDR3 DNA reads TGTGCCAGCAGACCGACAGGGGGGGCTGGAAACACCATATATTTT. As protein: CASRPTGGAGNTIYF.

V gene TRBV5-1 combines with J gene TRBJ1-1; maybe TRBD1 (6 bases). The CDR3 totals 14 residues. Trimming took off 5 bases at V and 0 bases at J, with 11 bases between the two ends. The germline V gene has CDR1 SGHRS and CDR2 YFSETQ. CDR3 sequence: CASRETGMNTEAFF. DNA of the CDR3: TGCGCCAGCAGAGAGACAGGAATGAACACTGAAGCTTTCTTT.

This rearrangement joins TRBV7-3 to TRBJ1-1, with unresolved D. V was trimmed by 4 bases and J by 4 bases, leaving 10 bases between them. The CDR3 contains 13 residues. CDR1 is SGHTA, CDR2 FQGTGA, per germline. This chain's CDR3 is CASSSLVGTEAFF. The CDR3 coding sequence is TGTGCCAGCAGCTCGTTGGTGGGCACTGAAGCTTTCTTT.

The CDR3 bases are TGTGCCAGCAGAGGTACCGGGACAGGGAACTATGGCTACACCTTC. Translating gives CASRGTGTGNYGYTF. This chain uses TRBV28 with TRBJ1-2, with 9 bases that match TRBD1. CDR3 length equals 15 residues. Unmatched junction bases numbered 7, after V lost 6 bases and J lost 2 bases. The V gene's germline CDR1 is MDHEN and CDR2 SYDVKM.

This clone was counted a few times. The chain couples TRBV18 to TRBJ1-3; D not certain. The CDR3 spans 16 residues. Per germline, CDR1 KGHSH and CDR2 LQKENI. Trimming pared 2 bases from V and 0 bases from J, leaving 11 bases between. CDR3 sequence (DNA): TGTGCCAGCTCACCAAAGTTCGGTGACTCTGGAAACACCATATATTTT. It encodes CASSPKFGDSGNTIYF.